Reported below is one TCR beta chain. Its antigen remains unknown. Produced via immunoSEQ multiplex PCR; TCRdb's table is partial and in-frame only. The sample includes under 200,000 clones, roughly 91% of them seen just once. The data are from a study of T cell responses to AZD1222 COVID-19 vaccine. The study, taken as a whole, reports: Two AZD1222 doses significantly raised spike-specific TCR breadth and depth over controls. Reportedly, close to half of spike-specific TCRs are directed against unmutated variant regions. CD4 TCRs covered the whole spike, strongest at regions 160-218 and 743-854.

Source: peripheral blood, taken on day 0 of AZD1222 vaccination. This receptor was taken from an adult in good health.

The CDR3 DNA reads TGTGCCAGCAGCTCCGAGGGCAGGGTGGGGAATGAAAAACTGTTTTTT. It codes for CASSSEGRVGNEKLFF. This sequence joins TRBV11-2 and TRBJ1-4; possible D gene TRBD1, 5 bases. The CDR3 extends over 16 amino acids. Germline CDR1 SGHAT, CDR2 FQNNGV. Trimming removed 4 bases at V and 5 bases at J, with 17 bases between.